The clone carrying this T cell receptor (beta chain) showed up just a few times. These data belong to a study of T cells after somatic rescue of genetic block. The method was immunoSEQ multiplex PCR; TCRdb's version includes in-frame clones alone and lacks a portion of them. Of 12,000 or so clones listed, around 72% were seen once; the top ten hold about 20%. In germline, CDR1 is SGHDN, CDR2 FVKESK. The CDR3 length is 14 residues. V lost 4 bases to trimming and J lost 0 bases, with 7 bases between them. What was sequenced was peripheral blood mononuclear cells (PBMCs). This TCR derives from a boy aged 5-17 years. The chain joins TRBV14 to TRBJ2-4; D ambiguous. The CDR3 here is CASSPRLAKNIQYF. The CDR3 DNA is TGTGCCAGCAGCCCGCGATTAGCCAAAAACATTCAGTACTTC.